The source of this T cell receptor (beta chain) is a study of blood T cell repertoires in COVID-19. Authors' processing steps: Scientists estimated how many nucleated cells there were by amplifying reference gene primers. The repertoire was sequenced with immunoSEQ multiplex PCR; TCRdb's copy has only in-frame clones and lacks some. The V and J calls and clone size come from that table; D and trimming were worked out from the DNA. Of about 150,000 clones in the sample, 80% to 90% were seen once. Per germline, CDR1 SGHAT and CDR2 FQNNGV. The CDR3 length is 15 residues. With 1 base removed from V and 5 bases from J, the gap between germline ends came to 14 bases.

V and J are TRBV11-2 and TRBJ1-2; possibly TRBD1 for D (6 bases). Source material: peripheral blood. The clonotype originates from a woman aged 55-70 years with COVID-19, enrolled during active disease. This CDR3 is CASSLVPRGVYGYTF. The CDR3 DNA sequence: TGTGCCAGCAGCTTAGTCCCCAGGGGAGTTTATGGCTACACCTTC.